The 3 T cell receptor beta chains listed next were all sequenced from one sample in a study of T-cell memory formation after mild COVID-19 (dated by TCRdb to the early 2020s). Library preparation employed 5' RACE. The reads were generated on an Illumina NovaSeq 6000. In-frame beta chains were kept once TCRdb had trimmed the public reads at Q25 with fastp and called clones with MiXCR. Rows are unified per CDR3 protein, each entry keeping the most common DNA and genes. This sample gives 280,000 or so distinct CDR3 sequences in total; approximately 7.6% of them show up just once. The biggest ten clones account for around a fifth of the sample. Sequencing used PBMCs or a T cell subset sorted from them (not recorded which). These TCRs come from a man between 18 and 35 years old who had mild COVID-19 (a few samples of this study predate the infection). The sample titles of this study are shuffled in the database, so cell type and time point are left out; the donor was told from shared clones.

This clonotype was picked up a small number of times. The V gene is TRBV20-1, the J gene TRBJ2-7, with D tentatively TRBD2 (6 bases). The CDR3 spans 14 residues. In germline, CDR1 is DFQATT, CDR2 SNEGSKA (reference sequence). With 6 bases removed from V and 7 bases from J, the gap between germline ends came to 22 bases. The CDR3 sequence: CSAVAGGPSREQYV. The CDR3 nucleotides are TGCAGTGCGGTCGCCGGGGGACCGTCAAGGGAGCAGTACGTC.

The chain is built from TRBV7-2 and TRBJ2-4, with 12 bases matching TRBD2. V lost 4 bases and J lost 9; bases outside the gene matches: 7. In germline, CDR1 is SGHTA, CDR2 FQGNSA. The length of the CDR3 is 15 residues. CDR3 bases: TGTGCCAGCAGCTCAGGACTAGCGGGGTTCGCCATTCAGTACTTC. Translating gives CASSSGLAGFAIQYF.

This clonotype has a count of ten or more. V and J are TRBV11-2 and TRBJ2-3; TRBD2 is a possible D gene (5 bases). The V gene's germline CDR1 is SGHAT and CDR2 FQNNGV. The length of the CDR3 is 15 residues. V lost 1 base, J lost 6 bases, and 14 bases lay in between. CDR3 bases: TGTGCCAGCAGCTTAGTTTTCGGGCCGGGGGATACGCAGTATTTT. Translated: CASSLVFGPGDTQYF.